The T cell receptor (beta chain) under discussion was sequenced for a study of blood T cell repertoires in COVID-19. For the study at large: Sources were T cells, B-cell-depleted T cells, or PBMCs; the material itself was cDNA or gDNA.

This clone was seen just once. The repertoire was sequenced with immunoSEQ multiplex PCR; TCRdb's copy has only in-frame clones and lacks some. The sample lists 450,000 to 600,000 clones; 87% were seen once. Germline V lookup: CDR1 MGHDK, CDR2 SYGVNS. V was trimmed by 6 bases and J by 5 bases, leaving 13 bases between them. The CDR3 consists of 13 residues. The chain employs TRBV25-1 and TRBJ1-2; a weak D match, TRBD1 (6 bases). This receptor was taken from a woman aged 18-35 years who had recovered from COVID-19. Specimen: PBMCs or T cells enriched from blood (not recorded which). CDR3 coding DNA: TGTGCCAGCAGAAGGGAGGGGGGGTATGGCTACACCTTC. Amino acids: CASRREGGYGYTF.